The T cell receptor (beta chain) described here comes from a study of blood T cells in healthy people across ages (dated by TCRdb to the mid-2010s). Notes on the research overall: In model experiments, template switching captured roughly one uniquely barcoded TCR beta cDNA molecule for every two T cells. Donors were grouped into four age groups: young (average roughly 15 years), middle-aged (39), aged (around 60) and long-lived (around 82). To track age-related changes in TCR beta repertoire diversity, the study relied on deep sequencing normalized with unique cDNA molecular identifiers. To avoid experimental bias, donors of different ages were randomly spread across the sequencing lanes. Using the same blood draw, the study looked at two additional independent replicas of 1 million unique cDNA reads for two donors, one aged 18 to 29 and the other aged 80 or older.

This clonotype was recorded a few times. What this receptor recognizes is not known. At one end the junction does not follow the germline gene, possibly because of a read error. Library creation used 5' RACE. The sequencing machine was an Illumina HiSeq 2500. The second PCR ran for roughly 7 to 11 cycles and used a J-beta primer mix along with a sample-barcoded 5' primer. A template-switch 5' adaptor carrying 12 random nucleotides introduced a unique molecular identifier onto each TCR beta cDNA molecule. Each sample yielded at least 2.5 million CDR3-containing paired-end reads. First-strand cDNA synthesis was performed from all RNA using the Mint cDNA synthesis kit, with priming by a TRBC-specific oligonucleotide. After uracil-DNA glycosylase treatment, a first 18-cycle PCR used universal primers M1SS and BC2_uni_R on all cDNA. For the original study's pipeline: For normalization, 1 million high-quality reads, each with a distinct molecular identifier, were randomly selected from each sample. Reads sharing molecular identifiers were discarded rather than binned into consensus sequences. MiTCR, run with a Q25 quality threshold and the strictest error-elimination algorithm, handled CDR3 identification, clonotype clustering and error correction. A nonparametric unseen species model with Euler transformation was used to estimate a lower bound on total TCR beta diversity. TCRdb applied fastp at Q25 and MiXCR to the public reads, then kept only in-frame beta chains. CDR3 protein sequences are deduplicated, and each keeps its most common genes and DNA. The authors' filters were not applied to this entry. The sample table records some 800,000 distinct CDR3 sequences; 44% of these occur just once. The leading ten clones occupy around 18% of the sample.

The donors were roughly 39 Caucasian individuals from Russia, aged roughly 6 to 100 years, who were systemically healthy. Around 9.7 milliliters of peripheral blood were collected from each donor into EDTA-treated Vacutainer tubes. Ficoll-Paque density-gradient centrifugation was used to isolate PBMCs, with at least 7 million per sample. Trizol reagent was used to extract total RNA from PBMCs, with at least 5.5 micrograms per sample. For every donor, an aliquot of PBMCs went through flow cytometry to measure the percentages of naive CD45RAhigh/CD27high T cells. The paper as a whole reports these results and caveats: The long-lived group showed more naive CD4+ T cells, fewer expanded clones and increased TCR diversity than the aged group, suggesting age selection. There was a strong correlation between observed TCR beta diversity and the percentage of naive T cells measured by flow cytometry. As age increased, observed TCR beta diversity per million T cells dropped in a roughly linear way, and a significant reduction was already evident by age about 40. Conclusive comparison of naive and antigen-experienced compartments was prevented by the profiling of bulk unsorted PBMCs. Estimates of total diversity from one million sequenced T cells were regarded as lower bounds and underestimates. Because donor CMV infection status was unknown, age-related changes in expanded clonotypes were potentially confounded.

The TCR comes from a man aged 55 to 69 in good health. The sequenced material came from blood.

The nucleotide sequence is TGTGTCAGCAGCTTTCGTAGTACAGGGGCAGACGAGCAGTACTTC. It translates as CVSSFRSTGADEQYF. The sequence joins TRBV11-2 to TRBJ2-7; TRBD1 matches 7 bases in the middle. From the cysteine up to the phenylalanine, the CDR3 has a length of 15 residues. The kept DNA is CDR3 alone, 45 bases in frame from the first base. From the germline V gene, CDR1 is SGHAT and CDR2 is FQNNGV.